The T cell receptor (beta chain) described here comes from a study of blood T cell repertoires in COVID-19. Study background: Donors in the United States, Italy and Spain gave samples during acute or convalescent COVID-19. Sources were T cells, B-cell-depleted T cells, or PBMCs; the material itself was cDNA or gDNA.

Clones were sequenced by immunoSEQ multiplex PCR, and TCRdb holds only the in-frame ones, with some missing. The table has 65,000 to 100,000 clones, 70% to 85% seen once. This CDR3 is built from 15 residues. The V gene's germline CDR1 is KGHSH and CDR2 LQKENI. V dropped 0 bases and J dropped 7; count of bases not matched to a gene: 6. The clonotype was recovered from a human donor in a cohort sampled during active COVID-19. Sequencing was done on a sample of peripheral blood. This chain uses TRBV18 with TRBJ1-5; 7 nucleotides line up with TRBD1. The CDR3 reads CASSPPGQGGQPQHF. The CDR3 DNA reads TGTGCCAGCTCACCACCGGGGCAGGGGGGCCAGCCCCAGCATTTT.